This entry describes one TCR beta chain. Its antigen is not identified. This specimen comes from a study of vaccination effects on CD4 cells after COVID-19. The overall study: Sequencing was preceded by expansion of antigen-specific CD4+ T cells with viral peptide pools in the ViraFEST assay.

Assay used: immunoSEQ multiplex PCR; TCRdb lists only in-frame clones, some missing. The sample records some 50,000 clones, about 67% being singletons. Whole-study findings and limits: Marked clonal contraction of both clone types appeared late after vaccination.

Germline V gene data show CDR1 as SGHTA and CDR2 as FQGNSA. This CDR3 region has 16 residues. V was pared by 0 bases and J by 1 base, with 12 bases between. Culture proceeded for under twelve days, and CD4+ T cells were then isolated. The sample here was CD4+ T cells from PBMCs cultured without peptide, taken before COVID-19 vaccination. The TCR comes from a human donor who received a COVID-19 vaccine. The chain uses TRBV7-2 and TRBJ1-1; D gene uncertain. CDR3 nucleotide sequence: TGTGCCAGCAGCTTAGCGAGTGGAAAGGGGAACACTGAAGCTTTCTTT. This codes for CASSLASGKGNTEAFF.